A single sample gave rise to the 29 T cell receptor gamma chains below, sequenced in a study of gamma-delta T cells after stem cell transplantation (dated by TCRdb to 2016 to 2017). Receptors were amplified or captured by RT-PCR. Sequencing was carried out with an Illumina MiSeq. Clones were re-identified by TCRdb from the public reads with CATT, and rows with the same DNA were merged. Within this sample are hundreds of gamma-chain clones, with about 48% of them counted one time only. The ten largest account for 55% to 70% of the sample. Sequencing input: gamma-delta T cells. These receptor sequences come from a human donor. It is not recorded whose cells these are; they may come from a transplant donor.

On this clone itself: A much larger clone differs by one base, so this may be a read error. The chain links TRGV9 to TRGJP. The J gene is not listed in TCRdb, so it was assigned here from a DNA match to germline. This CDR3 contains 17 residues. Per the germline V gene, CDR1 is GITISATS and CDR2 is ISYDGTV (reference sequence). Here the CDR3 reads CALWEVLEEWGKKIKVF. The CDR3 DNA reads as TGTGCCTTGTGGGAGGTGCTAGAAGAGTGGGGCAAAAAAATCAAGGTATTT.

In the case of this clone: A much larger clone lies a single base off, so this may be a read error. The chain is built from TRGV9 and TRGJP. As TCRdb names no J gene, one was assigned here on the basis of a DNA match to germline. The CDR3 contains 16 residues. Per the germline V gene, CDR1 is GITISATS and CDR2 is ISYDGTV (reference sequence). CDR3 loop: CALWELGGLGKKNKVF. DNA for the CDR3: TGTGCCTTGTGGGAGCTCGGGGGGTTGGGCAAAAAAAACAAGGTATTT.

The rearrangement joins TRGV9 to TRGJP. In the absence of a J gene in TCRdb, the DNA was matched to germline to assign it here. CDR3 length equals 16 residues. Germline V gene data show CDR1 as GITISATS and CDR2 as ISYDGTV (reference sequence). V was clipped by 3 bases and J by 4 bases; unmatched bases: 3. The CDR3 region has the DNA TGTGCCTTGTGGGAGACCCAAGAGTTGGGCAAAAAAATCAAGGTATTT. Protein product: CALWETQELGKKIKVF.

This clone was observed a handful of times. This may be a read error: a much more frequent sequence differs by one nucleotide. This sample also contains other DNA sequences that code for the same CDR3. The chain has TRGV9 and TRGJP. Germline matching of the DNA provided the J gene here, since TCRdb leaves it blank. The CDR3 spans 16 residues. Germline lookup yields CDR1 GITISATS and CDR2 ISYDGTV (reference sequence). With V trimmed by 0 bases and J by 7 bases, 3 bases remained unmatched. Written as DNA, the CDR3 is TGTGCCTTGTGGGAGGTGGGGGAGTTGGGCAAAAAAATCAAGGTATTT. Protein sequence: CALWEVGELGKKIKVF.

This clone was observed a handful of times. CDR3 sequence reads: CALWEVRKGMGKKIKVF. The CDR3 region has the DNA TGTGCCTTGTGGGAGGTGAGGAAGGGGATGGGCAAAAAAATCAAGGTATTT. The rearrangement links TRGV9 to TRGJP. Assignment of the J gene here rests on matching the DNA to germline, because TCRdb gives none. V gave up 0 bases and J gave up 11 bases; unmatched junction bases: 10. The CDR3 runs 17 residues. Germline V gene sequence: CDR1 GITISATS, CDR2 ISYDGTV (reference sequence).

Comments on this clone: With only one base between it and a far larger clone, this is likely a read error. The chain links TRGV9 to TRGJP. No J segment appears in TCRdb, so it was assigned here by matching the sequence to germline. This CDR3 comprises 17 residues. V dropped 2 bases and J dropped 4; count of bases not matched to a gene: 5. Germline assignment: CDR1 GITISATS and CDR2 ISYDGTV (reference sequence). The CDR3: CALWEAEQELGKKIKVF. CDR3 nucleotide sequence: TGTGCCTTGTGGGAGGCAGAACAAGAGTTGGGCAAAAAAATCAAGGTATTT.

This chain joins TRGV9 and TRGJP. The J gene, missing from TCRdb, was assigned here through DNA to germline matching. Germline V lookup: CDR1 GITISATS, CDR2 ISYDGTV (reference sequence). V was pared by 0 bases and J by 4 bases, with 12 bases of the junction left unmatched. The CDR3 is 20 residues long. As DNA, the CDR3 is TGTGCCTTGTGGGAGGTGCATGTCGGGCCTCAAGAGTTGGGCAAAAAAATCAAGGTATTT. Encoded protein: CALWEVHVGPQELGKKIKVF.

This sequence joins TRGV9 and TRGJP. No J gene was available from TCRdb, and it was assigned here by a germline match of the DNA. CDR3 size: 16 residues. Germline V CDR1 and CDR2: GITISATS, ISYDGTV (reference sequence). V shed 0 bases, J shed 7 bases, and the junction held 3 bases outside the gene matches. CDR3 sequence (DNA): TGTGCCTTGTGGGAGGTGATGGAGTTGGGCAAAAAAATCAAGGTATTT. Its protein product is CALWEVMELGKKIKVF.

This clone was recorded a few times. The chain recombines TRGV9 with TRGJP. The CDR3 is 17 amino acids. V shed 3 bases and J 7 bases; nucleotides not matched to a gene: 9. In germline, CDR1 is GITISATS, CDR2 ISYDGTV (reference sequence). CDR3 region: CALWETKEELGKKIKVF. The CDR3 DNA reads TGTGCCTTGTGGGAGACTAAGGAGGAGTTGGGCAAAAAAATCAAGGTATTT.

The genes are TRGV9 and TRGJ1 or TRGJ2. TCRdb does not report a J gene; here it was assigned by matching the DNA to germline references. The CDR3 sequence is 14 residues long. With 4 bases clipped from V and 10 bases from J, the junction kept 16 bases outside the gene matches. CDR1 and CDR2 (germline): GITISATS, ISYDGTV (reference sequence). The CDR3 DNA follows: TGTGCCTTGTGGGATCAAAAACATTATGAGAAGAAACTCTTT. This codes for CALWDQKHYEKKLF.

This clone has only a few counts. The CDR3 reads CALWEVEKLGKKIKVF. In nucleotides, the CDR3 is TGTGCCTTGTGGGAGGTTGAAAAGTTGGGCAAAAAAATCAAGGTATTT. The chain couples TRGV9 to TRGJP. Matching the DNA to germline supplied the J gene, which TCRdb does not give. J gave up 8 bases and V 1 base, and 5 bases lay outside the gene matches. Germline lookup yields CDR1 GITISATS and CDR2 ISYDGTV (reference sequence). This CDR3 region has 16 residues.

As concerns this clone: Given a far larger clone just one base away, this is likely a sequencing read error. The chain employs TRGV9 and TRGJP. No J gene was available from TCRdb, and it was assigned here by a germline match of the DNA. Germline-derived CDR1 and CDR2 are GITISATS and ISYDGTV (reference sequence). Trimming cost V 0 bases and J 9 bases; bases outside gene matches: 8. The CDR3 totals 17 residues. The CDR3, as DNA: TGTGCCTTGTGGGAGGTGCACCTTGGGTTGGGCAAAAAAATCAAGGTATTT. Amino acid sequence: CALWEVHLGLGKKIKVF.

Only a few counts were recorded for this clone. Other DNA sequences from this sample encode an identical CDR3 as well. CDR3 nucleotides: TGTGCCTTGTGGGAGGGGAAAGAGTTGGGCAAAAAAATAAAGGTATTT. Amino acid sequence: CALWEGKELGKKIKVF. The V gene is listed as TRGV9; no J gene was called. In germline, CDR1 is GITISATS, CDR2 ISYDGTV (reference sequence). This CDR3 has 16 amino acids.

This clone was seen only a few times. The CDR3 nucleotides are TGTGCCTTGTGGGAGGGCCGAGAAAAGGAGTTGGGCAAAAAAATCAAGGTATTT. It yields the protein CALWEGREKELGKKIKVF. The chain has TRGV9 and TRGJP. The J gene, absent from TCRdb, was called here by matching the DNA to germline. The CDR3 is 18 amino acids. The V segment lost 2 bases and the J segment 7 bases; nucleotides outside the gene matches: 11. Germline CDR1 is GITISATS and CDR2 is ISYDGTV (reference sequence).

As regards this clone: A far larger clone is a single base away, which makes a read error likely. V is TRGV9 and J is TRGJP. Here the J gene was assigned by germline matching of the DNA, as TCRdb has none. The CDR3 consists of 17 residues. Germline values: CDR1 GITISATS, CDR2 ISYDGTV (reference sequence). The CDR3 loop is CALWEVHLEWGKKIKVF. CDR3 in DNA: TGTGCCTTGTGGGAGGTGCACCTTGAGTGGGGCAAAAAAATCAAGGTATTT.

The sample holds a few counts of this clone. The chain couples TRGV9 to TRGJP. The J gene, not given by TCRdb, was assigned here from a germline match of the nucleotide sequence. The trim removed 0 bases at V and 1 base at J, leaving 0 bases unmatched. There are 17 residues in the CDR3. Per the germline V gene, CDR1 is GITISATS and CDR2 is ISYDGTV (reference sequence). The CDR3 region is CALWEVGQELGKKIKVF. In DNA, the CDR3 is TGTGCCTTGTGGGAGGTGGGGCAAGAGTTGGGCAAAAAAATCAAGGTATTT.

This clone is labeled hyperexpanded. CDR3 nucleotide sequence: TGTGCCTTGTGGGAGACTTATTATAAGAAACTCTTT. Amino acids: CALWETYYKKLF. This sequence joins TRGV9 and TRGJ1 or TRGJ2. This CDR3 spans 12 amino acids. V shed 3 bases, J shed 3 bases, and the junction held 2 bases outside the gene matches. Looked up from germline, CDR1 is GITISATS and CDR2 is ISYDGTV (reference sequence).

With respect to this clone: It is likely a read error: a sequence one base away is far more abundant. The V gene lacks a call, and TRGJ1 or TRGJ2 is the J gene. The length of the CDR3 is 12 residues. CDR3: CALWETYSKKLF. The CDR3 DNA reads TGTGCCTTGTGGGAGACTTATTCTAAGAAACTCTTT.

As for this clone: This is likely an artifact of a read error, given a far larger clone one base away. The rearrangement uses TRGV9 and TRGJP. The J gene was not available in TCRdb and was assigned here by matching the DNA to germline segments. This CDR3 comprises 16 residues. Germline V CDR1 and CDR2: GITISATS, ISYDGTV (reference sequence). CDR3 DNA sequence: TGTGCCTTGTGGGAGGTGGAAGAGTTGGGCGAAAAAATCAAGGTATTT. Translated, it gives CALWEVEELGEKIKVF.

The genes are TRGV9 and TRGJP. The J gene, absent from TCRdb, was called here by matching the DNA to germline. V shed 0 bases, J shed 4 bases, and the junction held 3 bases outside the gene matches. The CDR3 has 17 amino acids. CDR1 GITISATS and CDR2 ISYDGTV come from the germline V gene (reference sequence). The CDR3 sequence: CALWEVPQELGKKIKVF. The CDR3 DNA reads as TGTGCCTTGTGGGAGGTGCCCCAAGAGTTGGGCAAAAAAATCAAGGTATTT.

Concerning this clone itself: The junction departs from the called germline gene at one end, perhaps through a read error. The V gene is TRGV9, the J gene TRGJP1. TCRdb lists no J gene, so it was determined here by aligning the DNA to germline. The CDR3 runs to 17 residues. CDR1 and CDR2 from the germline V gene are GITISATS and ISYDGTV (reference sequence). Here the CDR3 DNA reads TGTGCCTGGTGGGAGGTGCGAGGTAATACCACTGGTTGGTTCAAGATATTT. It is translated as CAWWEVRGNTTGWFKIF.

This chain links TRGV9 with TRGJP. Because TCRdb records no J gene, it was assigned here through a match of the DNA to germline. Germline V gene data show CDR1 as GITISATS and CDR2 as ISYDGTV (reference sequence). The ends lost 0 bases at V and 8 bases at J; junction bases unmatched: 4. The CDR3 spans 16 residues. The CDR3: CALWEVLKLGKKIKVF. CDR3 in DNA: TGTGCCTTGTGGGAGGTGCTGAAGTTGGGCAAAAAAATCAAGGTATTT.

This clone has more than one count but fewer than ten. V and J are TRGV9 and TRGJP. Since TCRdb gives no J gene, matching the DNA to germline was used here to assign it. Per the germline V gene, CDR1 is GITISATS and CDR2 is ISYDGTV (reference sequence). The V and J ends lost 3 bases and 5 bases, in that order; junction bases with no gene match: 1. This CDR3 has 15 residues. CDR3: CALWEKELGKKIKVF. The CDR3 bases are TGTGCCTTGTGGGAGAAAGAGTTGGGCAAAAAAATCAAGGTATTT.

This chain connects TRGV8 to TRGJ1 or TRGJ2. The J gene was missing in TCRdb and was found by matching the end of the DNA to germline. The CDR3 is 13 residues long. The germline V gene encodes CDR1 VENAVY and CDR2 YDSYNSRV. Trimming took 5 bases from V and 5 from J; bases not matched to a gene: 9. In DNA, the CDR3 is TGTGCCACCTGGGCCGAAACCCATTATAAGAAACTCTTT. Amino acids: CATWAETHYKKLF.

This clone turned up a few times. Since a much larger clone is just one base distant, this may be a read error. The V call is TRGV9, the J call TRGJP. TCRdb supplies no J gene; here it was assigned by aligning the nucleotide sequence to germline. The CDR3 runs 16 residues. Per germline, CDR1 GITISATS and CDR2 ISYDGTV (reference sequence). CDR3 sequence reads: CALWEVRELGKKNKVF. In DNA form, the CDR3 reads TGTGCCTTGTGGGAGGTGCGGGAGTTGGGCAAAAAAAACAAGGTATTT.

The V call is TRGV2, the J call TRGJ1 or TRGJ2. Matching the DNA to germline supplied the J gene, which TCRdb does not give. The ends lost 4 bases at V and 7 bases at J; junction bases unmatched: 13. Germline values: CDR1 EGSNGY, CDR2 YDSYNSKV. CDR3 length equals 14 residues. CDR3 region: CATWDRVWGYKKLF. The CDR3 DNA is TGTGCCACCTGGGATAGGGTTTGGGGGTATAAGAAACTCTTT.

The chain joins TRGV9 to TRGJP. The J gene is absent in TCRdb and was assigned here via DNA matching to germline. The CDR3 contains 17 residues. The J segment lost 2 bases and the V segment lost 1 base, leaving 2 bases of the junction unmatched. Germline loops: CDR1 GITISATS, CDR2 ISYDGTV (reference sequence). The CDR3 sequence: CALWEVRQELGKKIKVF. CDR3 sequence (DNA): TGTGCCTTGTGGGAGGTCCGGCAAGAGTTGGGCAAAAAAATCAAGGTATTT.

The J gene is TRGJP, the V gene TRGV9. TCRdb is silent on the J gene; assignment here came from matching the DNA to germline. This CDR3 contains 16 residues. Germline-derived CDR1 and CDR2 are GITISATS and ISYDGTV (reference sequence). V gave up 0 bases and J gave up 6 bases; unmatched junction bases: 2. The CDR3 region has the DNA TGTGCCTTGTGGGAGGTGTCAGAGTTGGGCAAAAAAATCAAGGTATTT. Its translation is CALWEVSELGKKIKVF.

V gene TRGV9 combines with J gene TRGJP. With V trimmed by 3 bases and J by 2 bases, 4 bases remained unmatched. CDR3 size: 17 residues. Germline-derived CDR1 and CDR2 are GITISATS and ISYDGTV (reference sequence). The CDR3 is CALWEPRQELGKKIKVF. The CDR3 DNA sequence: TGTGCCTTGTGGGAGCCCCGGCAAGAGTTGGGCAAAAAAATCAAGGTATTT.